Each of the 16 T cell receptor beta chains below was sequenced from the same sample in a study of cytomegalovirus exposure and HLA in healthy donors. The primer mix had 60 Vbeta and 13 Jbeta primers. Profiled with immunoSEQ multiplex PCR; TCRdb holds only in-frame clones, not every one. The table records about 180,000 clones, around 75% of them present only once. The sequencing input was PBMCs. These TCRs come from a male donor in good health and CMV-seronegative.

The chain joins TRBV5-1 to TRBJ2-5, with D perhaps TRBD1 (6 bases). The end of the DNA fits TRBJ2-7 better, so the J call may be wrong. This CDR3 is built from 14 residues. Looked up from germline, CDR1 is SGHRS and CDR2 is YFSETQ. CDR3 in amino acids: CASSLGTAGTEQYF. The CDR3 DNA reads as TGCGCCAGCAGCTTGGGGACAGCAGGAACCGAGCAGTACTTC.

The chain recombines TRBV9 with TRBJ1-5; D uncertain. V was cut by 2 bases and J by 5 bases, with 14 bases left in between. CDR1 is SGDLS, CDR2 YYNGEE, per germline. This CDR3 is 15 amino acids long. CDR3 protein: CASSVDSSLDQPQHF. CDR3 nucleotides: TGTGCCAGCAGCGTTGACTCCTCCCTCGATCAGCCCCAGCATTTT.

The rearrangement uses TRBV4-1 and TRBJ2-2, with 10 bases identical to TRBD2. The V gene's germline CDR1 is MGHRA and CDR2 YSYEKL. V shed 2 bases, J shed 5 bases, and the junction held 8 bases outside the gene matches. The CDR3 runs 17 residues. The CDR3 nucleotides are TGCGCCAGCAGCCAATTTAGCGGGGGGCTAGGAACCGGGGAGCTGTTTTTT. This sequence encodes CASSQFSGGLGTGELFF.

The chain recombines TRBV28 with TRBJ1-5, with D perhaps TRBD1 (6 bases). V was pared by 2 bases and J by 6 bases, with 11 bases between. The CDR3 has 14 residues. From germline, CDR1 is MDHEN and CDR2 SYDVKM. As DNA, the CDR3 is TGTGCCAGCAGTTTAATCCAGGGGTTTCAGCCCCAGCATTTT. This sequence encodes CASSLIQGFQPQHF.

V is TRBV6-1 and J is TRBJ2-2, with D tentatively TRBD1 (5 bases). V lost 7 bases, J lost 0 bases, and 12 bases lay in between. The germline gives CDR1 MNHNS, CDR2 SASEGT. The CDR3 runs 15 residues. CDR3 loop: CASNLDSANTGELFF. CDR3 coding DNA: TGTGCCAGCAACCTAGACAGCGCGAACACCGGGGAGCTGTTTTTT.

The V and J genes are TRBV29-1 and TRBJ1-3; D might be TRBD1 (5 bases). Trimming pared 0 bases from V and 0 bases from J, leaving 12 bases between. The germline CDR1 and CDR2 sequences are SQVTM and ANQGSEA. The length of the CDR3 is 16 residues. The CDR3 protein is CSVEEGEGDSGNTIYF. The DNA of the CDR3 is TGCAGCGTTGAAGAAGGGGAGGGCGACTCTGGAAACACCATATATTTT.

The J gene is TRBJ1-2, the V gene TRBV6-6; D gene ambiguous. Germline V lookup: CDR1 MNHNY, CDR2 SVGAGI (reference sequence). The ends were cut back, 5 bases at V and 3 bases at J, with 7 bases in the middle. This CDR3 spans 12 amino acids. The CDR3 nucleotides read TGTGCCAGCAGTAAGAGGGACTATGGCTACACCTTC. This sequence encodes CASSKRDYGYTF.

V gene TRBV29-1 combines with J gene TRBJ2-1, with a weak D call TRBD1 (5 bases). The CDR3 has 15 residues. Germline V CDR1 and CDR2: SQVTM, ANQGSEA. Trimming took 2 bases from V and 3 from J, leaving 14 bases between them. CDR3 loop: CSVERWRRDYNEQFF. The CDR3 nucleotides read TGCAGCGTTGAAAGATGGCGCAGGGACTACAATGAGCAGTTCTTC.

The rearrangement links TRBV9 to TRBJ1-6; 7 bases fit TRBD1. The V and J ends lost 4 bases and 5 bases, in that order; junction bases with no gene match: 9. The V gene's germline CDR1 is SGDLS and CDR2 YYNGEE. The CDR3 consists of 16 residues. The CDR3 DNA reads TGTGCCAGCAGCCTCCGAGGTCAGGGGGATAATTCACCCCTCCACTTT. Residues: CASSLRGQGDNSPLHF.

The genes are TRBV2 and TRBJ1-5, with 7 nucleotides matching TRBD1. The germline V gene has CDR1 SNHLY and CDR2 FYNNEI. The CDR3 is made up of 13 amino acids. The ends lost 6 bases at V and 6 bases at J; junction bases unmatched: 5. The CDR3 sequence: CASRGTAGQPQHF. The CDR3 region has the DNA TGTGCCAGCAGAGGGACAGCAGGTCAGCCCCAGCATTTT.

The genes are TRBV29-1 and TRBJ2-7; a possible D gene is TRBD1 (6 bases). Germline CDR1 reads SQVTM; CDR2 reads ANQGSEA. Between the trimmed V and J ends, which lost 4 bases and 3 bases, there was a span of 22 bases. The CDR3 has 16 residues. CDR3 region: CSVVGPLRGAIYEQYF. The CDR3 nucleotides are TGCAGCGTTGTCGGACCCCTCAGGGGCGCAATCTACGAGCAGTACTTC.

This chain links TRBV7-8 with TRBJ2-7; 10 bases line up with TRBD2. The CDR3 has 15 residues. CDR1 is SGHVS and CDR2 is FQNEAQ in the germline V gene. Germline trimming cut 3 bases from V and 3 bases from J; bases unmatched to any gene: 5. The CDR3 loop reads CASSFGSSGGYEQYF. In nucleotides, the CDR3 is TGTGCCAGCAGCTTTGGGTCTAGCGGGGGCTACGAGCAGTACTTC.

The V call is TRBV28, the J call TRBJ1-4; no firm D call. This CDR3 is built from 15 residues. Trimming removed 1 base at V and 8 bases at J, with 14 bases between. Germline V gene sequence: CDR1 MDHEN, CDR2 SYDVKM. The CDR3 sequence is CASSLYKGSGEKLFF. CDR3 DNA: TGTGCCAGCAGTTTATATAAGGGCTCGGGGGAAAAACTGTTTTTT.

CDR3: CASSLQQLNTEAFF. The DNA of the CDR3 is TGTGCCAGCAGCTTACAACAGTTGAACACTGAAGCTTTCTTT. The chain has TRBV7-3 and TRBJ1-1; D call uncertain. The CDR3 is 14 amino acids. V was clipped by 2 bases and J by 0 bases, with 7 bases between them. Germline V lookup: CDR1 SGHTA, CDR2 FQGTGA.

The chain carries TRBV6-1 and TRBJ2-7, with 7 nucleotides matching TRBD1. J was trimmed by 0 bases and V by 6 bases; bases with no gene match: 5. The CDR3 has 14 residues. The germline CDR1 and CDR2 sequences are MNHNS and SASEGT. The CDR3 protein is CASRLTGDSYEQYF. CDR3 sequence (DNA): TGTGCCAGCAGGCTTACAGGGGACTCCTACGAGCAGTACTTC.

J is TRBJ1-5 and V is TRBV10-3, with 7 bases that match TRBD1. Germline V CDR1 and CDR2: ENHRY, SYGVKD. CDR3 length equals 16 residues. With 10 bases clipped from V and 2 bases from J, the junction kept 14 bases outside the gene matches. The DNA of the CDR3 is TGTGCCACCTCCCCCAGCCCCCAGGGGGGCAATCAGCCCCAGCATTTT. Amino acid sequence: CATSPSPQGGNQPQHF.